The present entry profiles one T cell receptor beta chain with its context. Antigen: not known. This sample is drawn from a study of cytomegalovirus exposure and HLA in healthy donors. Study-level background: The study placed around 85% of its approximately 360 genotyped donors in the Caucasian-associated ancestry cluster. Study-wide results and limits: In vitro work confirmed that a few CMV-associated chains recognize CMV antigens. Most observed TCR sequences were rare, whereas some public TCRs were detected in many donors. A later analysis reportedly found that, within productive TCRs, an Asian-associated ancestry cluster had fewer N-insertions than the mean observed across the approximately 660 donors.

V dropped 1 base and J dropped 5; count of bases not matched to a gene: 8. Germline lookup yields CDR1 SGHNT and CDR2 YYREEE (reference sequence). The CDR3 contains 15 residues. The PCR was carried out with 60 Vbeta primers and 13 Jbeta primers. Repertoires were generated with immunoSEQ multiplex PCR, while TCRdb's copy carries only in-frame clones and drops some. This sample has about 140,000 clones, with 65% to 80% found just once. The sequence derives from a man aged 30 to 39 in good health and CMV-seronegative. The sequenced sample was PBMCs. The rearrangement links TRBV5-4 to TRBJ2-7, with 8 bases that match TRBD1. The CDR3 loop is CASSLSGGIMNEQYF. As DNA, the CDR3 is TGTGCCAGCAGCTTGTCAGGGGGCATTATGAACGAGCAGTACTTC.